The present T cell receptor (beta chain) was sequenced within a study of T cell repertoires in cytomegalovirus infection. Study-wide context: Public TCR beta signatures indicated both CMV infection and matching HLA type. Regarding the study as a whole: HLA-C-restricted, CMV-specific TCR beta clonotypes were dominant ex vivo. Summed public TCR beta family frequency identified CMV carriers bearing the relevant HLA.

From the reads, TCRdb called clonotypes with MiXCR, one entry per CDR3 protein. Here the sample spans a few hundred thousand distinct CDR3 sequences, around 13% being singletons. V was clipped by 6 bases and J by 9 bases; unmatched bases: 7. There are 15 residues in the CDR3. The germline gives CDR1 MNHGY, CDR2 SAAAGT. In regard to this clonotype: The target antigen is unknown.

This receptor was identified in a human donor in good health (CMV status not recorded). Some clones in this sample may be carry-over from other donors' samples. The V gene is TRBV6-8, the J gene TRBJ2-1; 14 bases match TRBD2. Sequencing used PBMCs. The CDR3 nucleotides are TGTGCCAGCAGCCGGACTAGCGGGAGGTTAGTTGAGCAGTTCTTC. This codes for CASSRTSGRLVEQFF.